These 11 T cell receptor beta chains came from one sample sequenced in a study of T cell responses to AZD1222 COVID-19 vaccine. The data were produced by immunoSEQ multiplex PCR, yet TCRdb's version contains in-frame clones alone and is incomplete. The data show around 130,000 clones, 75% to 95% seen once. The sample in question was peripheral blood, obtained 28 days after the second AZD1222 dose. These receptors were obtained from an adult who received the AZD1222 COVID-19 vaccine.

This rearrangement joins TRBV27 to TRBJ1-2, with 10 bases that match TRBD1. The CDR3 loop spans 13 amino acids. CDR1 MNHEY and CDR2 SMNVEV come from the germline V gene (reference sequence). J lost 8 bases, V lost 4 bases, and 4 bases had no gene match. The CDR3 sequence: CASSSGTGVGYTF. The CDR3 region has the DNA TGTGCCAGCAGTTCAGGGACAGGGGTAGGCTACACCTTC.

The V call is TRBV2, the J call TRBJ1-3; a weak D match, TRBD1 (5 bases). Trimming pared 8 bases from V and 0 bases from J, leaving 11 bases between. The germline V gene has CDR1 SNHLY and CDR2 FYNNEI. The CDR3 spans 14 residues. The CDR3 coding sequence is TGTGCCAGCGGGGCGGGGCCCTCTGGAAACACCATATATTTT. It encodes CASGAGPSGNTIYF. The variable domain in full, with the rest retrieved from reference TRBV2 and TRBJ1-3, is EPEVTQTPSHQVTQMGQEVILRCVPISNHLYFYWYRQILGQKVEFLVSFYNNEISEKSEIFDDQFSVERPDGSNFTLKIRSTKLEDSAMYFCASGAGPSGNTIYFGEGSWLTVV.

This chain connects TRBV28 to TRBJ1-1; D is unresolved. Trimming cost V 3 bases and J 10 bases, with 18 bases left between them. The germline CDR1 and CDR2 sequences are MDHEN and SYDVKM. The CDR3 runs 14 residues. The CDR3 DNA reads as TGTGCCAGCAGTTTTTTCGGTCAGCAATCCCGAGCTTTCTTT. This gives the protein CASSFFGQQSRAFF.

This clone was seen a single time. The V gene is TRBV30, the J gene TRBJ2-3; 8 positions match TRBD1. The ends lost 1 base at V and 2 bases at J; junction bases unmatched: 5. Germline lookup yields CDR1 GTSNPN and CDR2 SVGIG (reference sequence). This CDR3 region has 15 residues. The CDR3 region is CAWSGDRRNTDTQYF. The DNA for the CDR3 is TGTGCCTGGAGTGGGGACAGGAGAAACACAGATACGCAGTATTTT.

The chain is built from TRBV6-5 and TRBJ1-2; 7 bases match TRBD1. CDR1 MNHEY and CDR2 SVGAGI come from the germline V gene. CDR3 length: 15 amino acids. The trim removed 8 bases at V and 6 bases at J, leaving 15 bases unmatched. CDR3 in amino acids: CASRRQEATGHGYTF. The CDR3 DNA reads TGTGCCAGCCGACGTCAGGAGGCGACAGGGCATGGCTACACCTTC.

The V call is TRBV5-1, the J call TRBJ1-1; tentative D call: TRBD1 (6 bases). Trimming stripped 0 bases from V and 1 base from J, with 7 bases between. The CDR3 extends over 14 amino acids. Germline V gives CDR1 SGHRS, CDR2 YFSETQ. CDR3 in amino acids: CASSLGTENTEAFF. CDR3 in DNA: TGCGCCAGCAGCTTGGGGACAGAGAACACTGAAGCTTTCTTT.

V gene TRBV5-1 combines with J gene TRBJ1-2; D perhaps matches TRBD1 (6 bases). The CDR3 is 13 residues long. V lost 4 bases, J lost 6 bases, and 13 bases lay in between. Germline lookup yields CDR1 SGHRS and CDR2 YFSETQ. CDR3 sequence: CASSEQGNDGYTF. The CDR3 DNA reads TGCGCCAGCAGCGAACAGGGTAATGATGGCTACACCTTC.

This sequence joins TRBV7-8 and TRBJ2-7; D might be TRBD2 (5 bases). V dropped 2 bases and J dropped 0 bases, with 11 bases sitting between them. CDR1 and CDR2 (germline): SGHVS, FQNEAQ. This CDR3 is built from 15 residues. CDR3 DNA: TGTGCCAGCAGCTTATTCGGGGATGTCTCCTACGAGCAGTACGTC. Its protein is CASSLFGDVSYEQYV.

The chain employs TRBV19 and TRBJ1-1, with D unclear. CDR3 length: 15 amino acids. Germline assignment: CDR1 LNHDA and CDR2 SQIVND (reference sequence). The germline V and J ends were trimmed by 7 bases and 0 bases, with 15 bases remaining between them. CDR3 amino acids: CASNGGQIMNTEAFF. The CDR3, as DNA: TGTGCCAGTAACGGTGGGCAGATAATGAACACTGAAGCTTTCTTT.

The chain has TRBV6-5 and TRBJ2-1, with D uncertain. Trimming stripped 6 bases from V and 4 bases from J, with 7 bases between. Germline values: CDR1 MNHEY, CDR2 SVGAGI. This CDR3 contains 12 residues. In DNA, the CDR3 is TGTGCCAGCAGCGACGGATACAATGAGCAGTTCTTC. Translating gives CASSDGYNEQFF.

This chain joins TRBV18 and TRBJ1-1; the match to TRBD1 covers 10 bases. The germline gives CDR1 KGHSH, CDR2 LQKENI. The CDR3 covers 16 residues. Trimming cost V 6 bases and J 3 bases; bases outside gene matches: 10. The CDR3 protein is CASSLRTGGWHTEAFF. CDR3 bases: TGTGCCAGCTCCCTCCGGACAGGGGGATGGCACACTGAAGCTTTCTTT.